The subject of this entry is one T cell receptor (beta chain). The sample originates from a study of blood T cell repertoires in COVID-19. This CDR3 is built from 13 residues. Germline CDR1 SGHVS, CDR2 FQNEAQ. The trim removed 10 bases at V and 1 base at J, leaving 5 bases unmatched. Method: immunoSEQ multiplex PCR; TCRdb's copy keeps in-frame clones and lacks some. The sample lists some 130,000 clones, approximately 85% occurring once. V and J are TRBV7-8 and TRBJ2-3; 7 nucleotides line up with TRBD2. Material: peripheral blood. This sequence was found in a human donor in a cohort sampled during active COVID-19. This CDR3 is CATTSAGTDTQYF. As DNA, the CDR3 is TGTGCCACCACTAGCGCAGGCACAGATACGCAGTATTTT.